The clone carrying this T cell receptor beta chain was seen many times. This sample was taken from a study of patients with pleural tuberculosis. MiXCR, applied by TCRdb to the reads, yields one record per CDR3 protein. Here the sample spans about 30,000 distinct CDR3 sequences, about a sixth being singletons. The CDR3 has 13 amino acids. The V gene lost 6 bases and the J gene lost 0 bases, with 10 bases spanning the gap. Germline V CDR1 and CDR2: DFQATT, SNEGSKA (reference sequence). The sequenced material came from peripheral blood. The J gene is TRBJ2-3, the V gene TRBV20-1; perhaps TRBD2 as D (6 bases). The TCR originated in a human donor with pleural tuberculosis. In DNA, the CDR3 is TGCAGTGCCCCGGGGGTCAGCACAGATACGCAGTATTTT. Amino acids: CSAPGVSTDTQYF.